One sample yielded the 17 T cell receptor beta chains listed below, sequenced in a study of control samples from healthy donors and cancer patients. Profiling relied on immunoSEQ multiplex PCR, and the TCRdb table lists in-frame clones only, not all of them. The sample records tens of thousands of clones, about 89% being singletons. Sequenced material: blood. The receptors stem from a woman between 55 and 75 years old in good health.

This clone has a single count. V gene TRBV13 combines with J gene TRBJ1-2, with D hard to call. The CDR3 consists of 13 residues. Germline loops: CDR1 PRHDT, CDR2 FYEKMQ (reference sequence). Between the trimmed V and J ends, which lost 7 bases and 7 bases, there was a span of 16 bases. As DNA, the CDR3 is TGTGCCAGCAACGAGCCCCAAGGAGGTGGCTACACCTTC. Translated, it gives CASNEPQGGGYTF.

This clone was recorded once. The chain uses TRBV9 and TRBJ1-1, with no clear D. The CDR3 is 14 amino acids. Germline loops: CDR1 SGDLS, CDR2 YYNGEE. V was clipped by 0 bases and J by 4 bases, with 10 bases between them. The CDR3 region has the DNA TGTGCCAGCAGCGTAGTCACCTTCGGCACTGAAGCTTTCTTT. Protein product: CASSVVTFGTEAFF.

This clone turned up a few times. The chain carries TRBV14 and TRBJ1-1; 7 nucleotides agree with TRBD1. The junction had 0 bases not matched to a gene; V was cut back by 0 bases and J by 5 bases. Germline-derived CDR1 and CDR2 are SGHDN and FVKESK. The CDR3 runs 13 residues. CDR3 DNA sequence: TGTGCCAGCAGCCAAGACAGGGGGACTGAAGCTTTCTTT. Amino acid sequence: CASSQDRGTEAFF.

J is TRBJ2-7 and V is TRBV21-1; the table's D call TRBD2 went unverified against the DNA. TRBV21-1 is designated a pseudogene. This CDR3 is 17 amino acids long. The CDR3 loop is CASSNPTAGREIYEQYF. CDR3 sequence (DNA): TGTGCCAGCAGCAATCCTACAGCCGGCCGGGAGATCTACGAGCAGTACTTC.

The chain recombines TRBV2 with TRBJ2-3, with a tentative D call TRBD1 (5 bases). There are 13 residues in the CDR3. Germline V gives CDR1 SNHLY, CDR2 FYNNEI. Trimming cost V 1 base and J 8 bases, with 10 bases left between them. CDR3 sequence reads: CASSEGQGGTQYF. The CDR3 DNA reads TGTGCCAGCAGTGAAGGGCAGGGCGGTACGCAGTATTTT. Supplemented by reference TRBV2 and TRBJ2-3, the full variable domain reads EPEVTQTPSHQVTQMGQEVILRCVPISNHLYFYWYRQILGQKVEFLVSFYNNEISEKSEIFDDQFSVERPDGSNFTLKIRSTKLEDSAMYFCASSEGQGGTQYFGPGTRLTVL.

The chain is built from TRBV3-1 (or the pseudogene TRBV3-2) and TRBJ1-1; 7 nucleotides align to TRBD1. V was pared by 6 bases and J by 11 bases, with 9 bases of the junction left unmatched. Germline V lookup: CDR1 LGHDT, CDR2 YNNKEL (reference sequence). This CDR3 contains 12 residues. CDR3 sequence (DNA): TGTGCCAGCAGTCGTTCGACAGGGACGGCTTTCTTT. This encodes CASSRSTGTAFF.

The chain links TRBV5-1 to TRBJ2-1; 8 bases are a match to TRBD2. Losses at the gene ends were 0 bases for V and 3 bases for J; bases not matched to a gene: 8. From germline, CDR1 is SGHRS and CDR2 YFSETQ. The CDR3 is 17 amino acids. The CDR3 region has the DNA TGCGCCAGCAGCTTGGGTCGGGGAGCGGGGGACTACAATGAGCAGTTCTTC. Amino acids: CASSLGRGAGDYNEQFF.

This chain uses TRBV15 with TRBJ1-2, with D perhaps TRBD1 (6 bases). Germline V CDR1 and CDR2: LNHNV, YYDKDF (reference sequence). The V gene lost 3 bases and the J gene lost 8 bases, with 13 bases spanning the gap. The CDR3 length is 13 residues. This CDR3 is CATSREQGEGYTF. The CDR3 bases are TGTGCCACCAGCAGGGAACAGGGAGAAGGCTACACCTTC.

This chain links TRBV5-1 with TRBJ2-3; D unclear. Germline CDR1 is SGHRS and CDR2 is YFSETQ. V was cut by 3 bases and J by 0 bases, with 8 bases left in between. This CDR3 contains 14 residues. CDR3 protein: CASSYRTSTDTQYF. CDR3 in DNA: TGCGCCAGCAGCTATCGGACGAGCACAGATACGCAGTATTTT.

V usage is TRBV5-1 and J usage is TRBJ1-2; 7 bases match TRBD1. Germline lookup yields CDR1 SGHRS and CDR2 YFSETQ. V gave up 0 bases and J gave up 0 bases; unmatched junction bases: 2. This CDR3 contains 15 residues. The CDR3 nucleotides are TGCGCCAGCAGCTTGGAACAGGGGCCTAACTATGGCTACACCTTC. Its protein product is CASSLEQGPNYGYTF.

V gene TRBV3-1 (or the pseudogene TRBV3-2) combines with J gene TRBJ1-6; D not resolved. The ends were cut back, 1 base at V and 7 bases at J, with 11 bases in the middle. The CDR3 totals 15 residues. CDR1 and CDR2 from the germline V gene are LGHDT and YNNKEL (reference sequence). This CDR3 is CASSQVLGPNSPLHF. For the CDR3, the DNA is TGTGCCAGCAGCCAAGTTCTCGGACCAAATTCACCCCTCCACTTT.

The J gene is TRBJ1-2, the V gene TRBV6-6, with TRBD1 matching 7 bases. Per the germline V gene, CDR1 is MNHNY and CDR2 is SVGAGI (reference sequence). The trim removed 6 bases at V and 4 bases at J, leaving 8 bases unmatched. CDR3 length: 14 residues. CDR3 amino acids: CASREGARGYGYTF. DNA for the CDR3: TGTGCCAGCAGAGAGGGGGCGCGGGGCTATGGCTACACCTTC.

The V call is TRBV7-2, the J call TRBJ2-1; 9 bases agree with TRBD2. Germline CDR1 SGHTA, CDR2 FQGNSA. The CDR3 is 12 residues long. Unmatched junction bases numbered 8, after V lost 6 bases and J lost 14 bases. CDR3 sequence: CASSSSGNRKFF. The CDR3 region has the DNA TGTGCCAGCAGTTCTAGCGGGAATCGGAAGTTCTTC. The full variable domain, its missing parts supplied by reference TRBV7-2 and TRBJ2-1, is GAGVSQSPSNKVTEKGKDVELRCDPISGHTALYWYRQSLGQGLEFLIYFQGNSAPDKSGLPSDRFSAERTGGSVSTLTIQRTQQEDSAVYLCASSSSGNRKFFGPGTRLTVL.

By proportion, this clone is medium-sized. The chain carries TRBV28 and TRBJ1-6, with 7 bases fitting TRBD1. CDR1 is MDHEN and CDR2 is SYDVKM in the germline V gene. Germline trimming cut 3 bases from V and 8 bases from J; bases unmatched to any gene: 4. The CDR3 is made up of 14 amino acids. The CDR3 spells CASSFITGDSPLHF. CDR3 coding DNA: TGTGCCAGCAGTTTCATCACAGGGGATTCACCCCTCCACTTT.

The V gene is TRBV27, the J gene TRBJ2-3; the D call may be TRBD1 or TRBD2 (6 bases each). This CDR3 is built from 16 residues. Trimming shortened V by 6 bases and J by 2 bases, and 18 bases separated the two germline ends. Germline values: CDR1 MNHEY, CDR2 SMNVEV (reference sequence). The DNA of the CDR3 is TGTGCCAGCAGCACGGGGGCTGGGCGGTCCACAGATACGCAGTATTTT. As protein: CASSTGAGRSTDTQYF.

This chain connects TRBV5-4 to TRBJ2-1; the D is unclear. Germline assignment: CDR1 SGHNT and CDR2 YYREEE (reference sequence). This CDR3 has 17 amino acids. Trimming removed 1 base at V and 5 bases at J, with 19 bases between. The CDR3 DNA reads TGTGCCAGCAGCTTGAATAGTTTGCTTCCCCGGAACAATGAGCAGTTCTTC. It yields the protein CASSLNSLLPRNNEQFF.

The chain couples TRBV9 to TRBJ2-1; 10 nucleotides align to TRBD1. V dropped 3 bases and J dropped 9; count of bases not matched to a gene: 12. Germline V gene lookup returns CDR1 SGDLS and CDR2 YYNGEE. This CDR3 has 16 residues. The CDR3 loop is CASSATPGQGYGEQFF. CDR3 nucleotide sequence: TGTGCCAGCAGCGCTACCCCGGGACAGGGGTACGGTGAGCAGTTCTTC.